The 15 T cell receptor beta chains below come from one sample, sequenced in a study of CD8+ T cells in alopecia areata. Following RNA extraction, reverse transcription yielded cDNA that acted as the sequencing template. Measured with immunoSEQ multiplex PCR; TCRdb has only the in-frame clones, and not every one. The sample yields approximately 210,000 clones, 50% to 60% seen once. Stated treatment: oral pan-JAK inhibitor, 5-10 mg twice daily. Material: CD4+ T cells sorted from blood, obtained at week 4, from a patient treated with tofacitinib. These receptors all come from a human donor with alopecia areata.

This chain joins TRBV30 and TRBJ2-5; D ambiguous. V was trimmed by 4 bases and J by 5 bases, leaving 8 bases between them. CDR1 GTSNPN and CDR2 SVGIG come from the germline V gene (reference sequence). This CDR3 has 11 amino acids. As DNA, the CDR3 is TGTGCCTGGATGTATAAGGAGACCCAGTACTTC. It yields the protein CAWMYKETQYF.

This clone has just a few counts. V is TRBV30 and J is TRBJ1-1; D remains ambiguous. CDR3 length: 15 amino acids. CDR1 is GTSNPN, CDR2 SVGIG, per germline (reference sequence). Trimming stripped 4 bases from V and 0 bases from J, with 15 bases between. The CDR3 sequence: CAWTLYGGVNTEAFF. The CDR3 DNA follows: TGTGCCTGGACCCTTTACGGAGGAGTGAACACTGAAGCTTTCTTT.

This clone was seen once. This chain joins TRBV7-2 and TRBJ1-2, with no clear D. This CDR3 comprises 13 residues. Trimming removed 1 base at V and 5 bases at J, with 8 bases between. CDR1 is SGHTA and CDR2 is FQGNSA in the germline V gene. The CDR3 DNA reads TGTGCCAGCAGCTTAGAAAGGGAGTATGGCTACACCTTC. Translated: CASSLEREYGYTF.

The genes are TRBV5-1 and TRBJ2-2; 7 positions agree with TRBD1. J was trimmed by 3 bases and V by 3 bases; bases with no gene match: 8. CDR3 size: 16 residues. The germline gives CDR1 SGHRS, CDR2 YFSETQ. The CDR3, as DNA: TGCGCCAGCAGCTCCAGACCTCAGGGGGACACCGGGGAGCTGTTTTTT. It is translated as CASSSRPQGDTGELFF. The full variable domain, in which reference TRBV5-1 and TRBJ2-2 provide the parts outside the CDR3, is KAGVTQTPRYLIKTRGQQVTLSCSPISGHRSVSWYQQTPGQGLQFLFEYFSETQRNKGNFPGRFSGRQFSNSRSEMNVSTLELGDSALYLCASSSRPQGDTGELFFGEGSRLTVL.

In DNA, the CDR3 is TGTGCCAGCAGCCCGTGGACTAGCGACCATACGCAGTATTTT. Protein sequence: CASSPWTSDHTQYF. The J gene is TRBJ2-3, the V gene TRBV7-2, with TRBD2 matching 9 bases. J was trimmed by 7 bases and V by 5 bases; bases with no gene match: 7. The CDR3 contains 14 residues. Germline CDR1 and CDR2: SGHTA and FQGNSA.

The table lists this clone with a few counts. The gene calls are TRBV7-9 and TRBJ1-1, with a possible D match to TRBD1 (6 bases). The CDR3 sequence is 13 residues long. Per the germline V gene, CDR1 is SEHNR and CDR2 is FQNEAQ (reference sequence). V was trimmed by 3 bases and J by 3 bases, leaving 8 bases between them. The CDR3 DNA sequence: TGTGCCAGCAGCTTTGGGGGCGACACTGAAGCTTTCTTT. Translating it yields CASSFGGDTEAFF.

The V call is TRBV11-2, the J call TRBJ2-5, with 8 bases lining up with TRBD2. The germline V gene has CDR1 SGHAT and CDR2 FQNNGV. The CDR3 totals 15 residues. The V gene end was trimmed by 8 bases and the J gene end by 4 bases; junction bases not matched to a gene: 12. The CDR3 is CASDDYGAGGETQYF. As DNA, the CDR3 is TGTGCCAGCGACGACTATGGGGCGGGGGGAGAGACCCAGTACTTC.

The gene calls are TRBV30 and TRBJ1-1, with 7 bases matching TRBD1. The CDR3 spans 15 residues. Germline V gene data show CDR1 as GTSNPN and CDR2 as SVGIG (reference sequence). J lost 0 bases, V lost 0 bases, and 4 bases had no gene match. In DNA form, the CDR3 reads TGTGCCTGGAGTGTGGGTAGGGGGCTGAACACTGAAGCTTTCTTT. It yields the protein CAWSVGRGLNTEAFF.

V gene TRBV30 combines with J gene TRBJ2-5; D gene unclear. Trimming removed 3 bases from V and 2 bases from J, with 13 bases in between. This CDR3 is 14 amino acids long. From germline, CDR1 is GTSNPN and CDR2 SVGIG (reference sequence). The CDR3 sequence is CAWSRSPKQETQYF. The CDR3 region has the DNA TGTGCCTGGAGCCGGAGCCCAAAACAAGAGACCCAGTACTTC. The full variable domain, with the rest looked up from reference TRBV30 and TRBJ2-5, is SQTIHQWPATLVQPVGSPLSLECTVEGTSNPNLYWYRQAAGRGLQLLFYSVGIGQISSEVPQNLSASRPQDRQFILSSKKLLLSDSGFYLCAWSRSPKQETQYFGPGTRLLVL.

V usage is TRBV28 and J usage is TRBJ1-2; 7 bases line up with TRBD1. This CDR3 is built from 12 residues. Per the germline V gene, CDR1 is MDHEN and CDR2 is SYDVKM. The ends lost 6 bases at V and 7 bases at J; junction bases unmatched: 5. The CDR3 sequence is CASREGARGYTF. The CDR3 coding sequence is TGTGCCAGCAGGGAGGGGGCGCGTGGCTACACCTTC.

The CDR3 is CASSQEHMRDQPQHF. The CDR3 DNA sequence: TGCGCCAGCAGCCAAGAGCACATGAGGGATCAGCCCCAGCATTTT. The chain combines TRBV4-3 with TRBJ1-5; no definite D call. Germline V CDR1 and CDR2: LGHNA, YSLEER. The CDR3 extends over 15 amino acids. The V and J ends lost 0 bases and 5 bases respectively, with 11 bases between them.

This clone was observed a few times. The chain couples TRBV19 to TRBJ1-1; D not resolved. CDR1 LNHDA and CDR2 SQIVND come from the germline V gene (reference sequence). The CDR3 consists of 12 residues. V was shortened by 7 bases and J by 5 bases, with 11 bases between the two germline ends. CDR3 in DNA: TGTGCCAGTACGGGCCGGGCTACTGAAGCTTTCTTT. Encoded protein: CASTGRATEAFF.

This sequence joins TRBV5-1 and TRBJ1-2; 7 nucleotides align to TRBD1. The CDR3 runs 14 residues. The V gene's germline CDR1 is SGHRS and CDR2 YFSETQ. The trim removed 0 bases at V and 8 bases at J, leaving 7 bases unmatched. The CDR3 reads CASSLVEGARGYTF. DNA for the CDR3: TGCGCCAGCAGCTTGGTCGAGGGGGCGCGAGGCTACACCTTC.

V usage is TRBV6-5 and J usage is TRBJ2-7; perhaps D is TRBD1 or TRBD2 (5 bases each). The CDR3 has 13 residues. Germline CDR1 MNHEY, CDR2 SVGAGI. The V end lost 6 bases, the J end lost 1 base, and 10 bases lay between the germline ends. The CDR3 protein is CASRGTGSYEQYF. The CDR3 DNA reads as TGTGCCAGCAGGGGGACGGGGTCCTACGAGCAGTACTTC.

This chain joins TRBV5-6 and TRBJ2-7; 7 nucleotides line up with TRBD1. The ends lost 0 bases at V and 2 bases at J; junction bases unmatched: 8. The germline V gene has CDR1 SGHDT and CDR2 YYEEEE. The CDR3 length is 16 residues. CDR3 protein: CASSLDRGNLAYEQYF. The DNA of the CDR3 is TGTGCCAGCAGCTTGGACAGGGGAAACCTTGCCTACGAGCAGTACTTC.